A selection of T cell receptor beta chains follows, all from one sample in a study of T cell repertoires in cytomegalovirus infection. TCRdb analysed the reads with MiXCR anew, one entry per CDR3 protein. The sample lists 110,000 to 150,000 distinct CDR3 sequences, roughly a third occurring once. Their specific antigens are unknown. The sample was CD8+ T cells from cultured PBMCs, taken from culture after CMV antigen stimulation. These TCRs come from a human donor in good health (CMV status not recorded). Some clones in this sample may be carry-over from other donors' samples. CDR3s include the opening cysteine and the closing phenylalanine or tryptophan. The order of the fields is J gene, D gene, clone size, V gene, CDR3 protein, CDR3 DNA. A D gene is named only where the DNA matches it firmly. Size is stated for part of the rows, as once, few or many counts, or as a class when the clone is expanded.

j_call: TRBJ2-7; d_call: -; clone_size: few; v_call: TRBV6-1; cdr3_aa: CASSEDPFYEQYF; cdr3_nt: TGTGCCAGCAGTGAGGACCCATTCTACGAGCAGTACTTC
j_call: TRBJ2-5; d_call: TRBD2; clone_size: few; v_call: TRBV7-3; cdr3_aa: CASSLLAGGRETQYF; cdr3_nt: TGTGCCAGCAGCTTACTAGCGGGGGGGCGGGAGACCCAGTACTTC
j_call: TRBJ2-5; d_call: -; clone_size: many; v_call: TRBV7-9; cdr3_aa: CASSSAGFVETQYF; cdr3_nt: TGTGCCAGCAGCTCAGCCGGTTTTGTGGAGACCCAGTACTTC
j_call: TRBJ2-1; d_call: -; clone_size: few; v_call: TRBV7-9; cdr3_aa: CASSLDYDNEQFF; cdr3_nt: TGTGCCAGCAGCTTAGATTATGATAATGAGCAGTTCTTC
j_call: TRBJ2-3; d_call: -; clone_size: few; v_call: TRBV6-6; cdr3_aa: CASTKWAIDGADTQYF; cdr3_nt: TGTGCCAGCACCAAGTGGGCCATCGACGGGGCAGATACGCAGTATTTT
j_call: TRBJ1-6; d_call: TRBD1; clone_size: few; v_call: TRBV6-1; cdr3_aa: CASSEDPGQLNSPLHF; cdr3_nt: TGTGCCAGCAGTGAAGACCCGGGACAGCTTAATTCACCCCTCCACTTT
j_call: TRBJ1-5; d_call: -; clone_size: few; v_call: TRBV7-2; cdr3_aa: CASSLGGFQPQHF; cdr3_nt: TGTGCCAGCAGCTTAGGCGGGTTCCAGCCCCAGCATTTT
j_call: TRBJ1-6; d_call: -; clone_size: few; v_call: TRBV4-2; cdr3_aa: CASSQVPVRGDPYNSPLHF; cdr3_nt: TGTGCCAGCAGCCAAGTTCCGGTCCGAGGGGATCCCTATAATTCACCCCTCCACTTT
j_call: TRBJ1-1; d_call: -; clone_size: many; v_call: TRBV5-4; cdr3_aa: CASSLLQGGTEAFF; cdr3_nt: TGTGCCAGCAGCTTGTTGCAGGGCGGCACTGAAGCTTTCTTT
j_call: TRBJ2-2; d_call: -; clone_size: -; v_call: TRBV7-6; cdr3_aa: CASSSPDWGLDTGELFF; cdr3_nt: TGTGCCAGCAGCTCACCGGATTGGGGCCTTGACACCGGGGAGCTGTTTTTT
j_call: TRBJ1-1; d_call: -; clone_size: few; v_call: TRBV6-8; cdr3_aa: CASSYRVERNTEAFF; cdr3_nt: TGTGCCAGCAGCTACAGGGTCGAGAGGAACACTGAAGCTTTCTTT
j_call: TRBJ2-7; d_call: -; clone_size: -; v_call: TRBV7-6; cdr3_aa: CASSLDGGEEQYF; cdr3_nt: TGTGCCAGCAGCTTAGATGGGGGCGAGGAGCAGTACTTC
j_call: TRBJ1-5; d_call: -; clone_size: -; v_call: TRBV7-2; cdr3_aa: CASSLEANWLNQPQHF; cdr3_nt: TGTGCCAGCAGCTTAGAGGCCAACTGGTTAAATCAGCCCCAGCATTTT
j_call: TRBJ2-1; d_call: -; clone_size: few; v_call: TRBV7-9; cdr3_aa: CASSLGSGNEQFF; cdr3_nt: TGTGCCAGCAGCTTAGGTTCCGGCAATGAGCAGTTCTTC
j_call: TRBJ2-5; d_call: TRBD2; clone_size: many; v_call: TRBV7-9; cdr3_aa: CASSHGEGWDQETQYF; cdr3_nt: TGTGCCAGCAGCCATGGGGAGGGCTGGGACCAAGAGACCCAGTACTTC
j_call: TRBJ2-3; d_call: -; clone_size: few; v_call: TRBV5-1; cdr3_aa: CASSRLTSTDTQYF; cdr3_nt: TGCGCCAGCAGCCGACTAACTAGCACAGATACGCAGTATTTT
j_call: TRBJ2-1; d_call: TRBD2; clone_size: -; v_call: TRBV12-3/TRBV12-4; cdr3_aa: CASSLVGGGADEQFF; cdr3_nt: TGTGCCAGCAGTTTAGTGGGCGGGGGGGCCGATGAGCAGTTCTTC